This is a list of T cell receptor beta chains from one sample in a study of T cells in Graves' hyperthyroidism and ophthalmopathy. MiXCR, run by TCRdb on the multiplex PCR reads, gives a single entry per CDR3 protein. The table records 300,000 to 450,000 distinct CDR3 sequences, approximately 15% of them present only once. The material sequenced was blood. These receptors all stem from a woman between 25 and 40 years old with Graves' ophthalmopathy. CDR3s include the opening cysteine and the closing phenylalanine or tryptophan. Fields, in order: D gene, V gene, J gene, clone size, CDR3 protein, CDR3 DNA. D genes are given only for firm matches. Clone size appears in some rows only: once, few, many, or a class for an expanded clone.

>-|TRBV7-8|TRBJ2-3|many
CASSLFRSTSPTQYF
TGTGCCAGCAGCTTATTTCGGTCTACCTCGCCTACGCAGTATTTT
>TRBD2|TRBV28|TRBJ2-1|many
CASSFSLAGVLDNEQFF
TGTGCCAGCAGTTTCAGCCTGGCGGGGGTTCTGGACAATGAGCAGTTCTTC
>TRBD1|TRBV6-1|TRBJ1-2|many
CASSVPGTESYGYTF
TGTGCCAGCAGTGTTCCCGGGACAGAAAGCTATGGCTACACCTTC
>-|TRBV28|TRBJ2-3|many
CASKKAGSTDTQYF
TGTGCCAGCAAGAAAGCAGGTAGCACAGATACGCAGTATTTT
>-|TRBV6-2/TRBV6-3|TRBJ1-5|many
CASSPGHKIAKPQHF
TGTGCCAGCAGTCCAGGCCATAAGATCGCAAAGCCCCAGCATTTT
>-|TRBV19|TRBJ1-5|-
CASSISVGGNQPQHF
TGTGCCAGTAGTATAAGTGTAGGGGGCAATCAGCCCCAGCATTTT
>TRBD1|TRBV9|TRBJ2-7|many
CASSVGGQGVSYEQYF
TGTGCCAGCAGCGTAGGGGGACAGGGGGTGTCCTACGAGCAGTACTTC
>TRBD1|TRBV27|TRBJ1-1|many
CASSNNRDRGTEAFF
TGTGCCAGCAGTAACAATCGGGACAGGGGTACTGAAGCTTTCTTT
>TRBD1|TRBV19|TRBJ1-5|-
CASASTGDNSNQPQHF
TGTGCCAGTGCCTCAACAGGGGATAATAGCAATCAGCCCCAGCATTTT
>-|TRBV20-1|TRBJ1-3|many
CSARAQGSGNTIYF
TGCAGTGCTAGAGCGCAAGGCTCTGGAAACACCATATATTTT
>-|TRBV5-4|TRBJ2-1|-
CASSQGLSKQFF
TGTGCCAGCAGCCAAGGCCTATCTAAGCAGTTCTTC
>TRBD2|TRBV20-1|TRBJ2-5|many
CSARDRGTSGTQYF
TGCAGTGCTAGAGACAGAGGGACTAGCGGGACCCAGTACTTC
>TRBD2|TRBV5-5|TRBJ2-3|-
CAISLKLAGTDTQYF
TGTGCCATCAGCTTGAAACTAGCGGGGACAGATACGCAGTATTTT
>-|TRBV7-3|TRBJ1-1|many
CASSQTGAGYTEAFF
TGTGCCAGCAGCCAGACGGGAGCCGGGTACACTGAAGCTTTCTTT
>-|TRBV11-3|TRBJ2-4|-
CASSPSKQGPMNIQYF
TGTGCCAGCAGCCCTAGTAAACAAGGGCCAATGAACATTCAGTACTTC
>-|TRBV9|TRBJ2-7|few
CASILDPTYEQYF
TGTGCCAGCATTCTGGATCCCACTTACGAGCAGTACTTC
>TRBD2|TRBV28|TRBJ2-7|many
CASSYTSGGYEQYF
TGTGCCAGCAGTTATACTAGCGGGGGCTACGAGCAGTACTTC
>TRBD1|TRBV7-9|TRBJ2-5|-
CASSRITGTGAYF
TGTGCCAGCAGTCGAATTACCGGGACAGGGGCTTACTTC
>-|TRBV11-2|TRBJ2-1|-
CASSLGSGPNEQFF
TGTGCCAGCAGCTTAGGGTCCGGTCCCAATGAGCAGTTCTTC
>-|TRBV3-1|TRBJ2-2|many
CASRPDRGELFF
TGTGCCAGCAGACCCGACAGAGGGGAGCTGTTTTTT
>-|TRBV2|TRBJ2-2|many
CASRRDRNTGELFF
TGTGCCAGCAGGCGGGACAGGAACACCGGGGAGCTGTTTTTT
>TRBD1|TRBV10-1|TRBJ2-1|-
CASSDTPTGSHNEQFF
TGCGCCAGCAGTGATACGCCGACAGGGAGCCACAATGAGCAGTTCTTC
>-|TRBV7-6|TRBJ1-4|many
CASRGGTNEKLFF
TGTGCCAGCAGGGGTGGGACTAATGAAAAACTGTTTTTT
>-|TRBV19|TRBJ1-5|many
CASLDRDNQPQHF
TGTGCCAGCTTGGACAGAGACAATCAGCCCCAGCATTTT
>-|TRBV7-3|TRBJ1-2|many
CASSPGLGSGYTF
TGTGCCAGCAGCCCAGGTCTGGGCTCTGGCTACACCTTC
>-|TRBV6-4|TRBJ1-1|-
CASSHGGGGEAFF
TGTGCCAGCAGCCACGGGGGGGGAGGAGAAGCTTTCTTT
>-|TRBV14|TRBJ2-7|many
CASSQESSRYSYEQYF
TGTGCCAGCAGCCAAGAGAGTAGCAGGTACTCCTACGAGCAGTACTTC
>TRBD1|TRBV7-2|TRBJ2-1|many
CASSPRGTGMGEEQFF
TGTGCCAGCAGCCCTCGGGGGACAGGGATGGGTGAGGAGCAGTTCTTC
>TRBD2|TRBV2|TRBJ2-1|-
CATLLTSGANNEQFF
TGTGCCACCCTCCTGACTAGCGGGGCGAACAATGAGCAGTTCTTC
>-|TRBV25-1|TRBJ2-7|-
CASSRWDGDYEQYF
TGTGCCAGCAGCCGATGGGACGGAGATTACGAGCAGTACTTC
>TRBD2|TRBV20-1|TRBJ2-3|-
CSAAGGTDTQYF
TGCAGTGCCGCGGGGGGCACAGATACGCAGTATTTT
>-|TRBV18|TRBJ1-6|many
CASSPMSRMEGSPLHF
TGTGCCAGCTCACCTATGTCCCGAATGGAAGGTTCACCCCTCCACTTT
>-|TRBV28|TRBJ1-4|many
CASSPHLASEKLFF
TGTGCCAGCAGTCCCCACCTGGCCAGTGAAAAACTGTTTTTT
>-|TRBV7-2|TRBJ1-2|-
CASSLSRVGDGYTF
TGTGCCAGCAGCTTATCTAGGGTCGGCGATGGCTACACCTTC
>-|TRBV7-6|TRBJ2-3|-
CASSLGSAVSSTDTQYF
TGTGCCAGCAGCCTCGGGTCAGCTGTGAGTAGCACAGATACGCAGTATTTT
>-|TRBV7-9|TRBJ2-6|few
CASSDSGANVLTF
TGTGCCAGCAGCGACTCTGGGGCCAACGTCCTGACTTTC
>TRBD2|TRBV11-2|TRBJ2-1|once
CASSLSGGDQRPNNEQFF
TGTGCCAGCAGCCTCAGCGGGGGCGACCAGCGGCCCAACAATGAGCAGTTCTTC
>-|TRBV7-2|TRBJ1-2|many
CASSPLFVPIGYTF
TGTGCCAGCAGTCCCCTTTTCGTCCCTATTGGCTACACCTTC
>-|TRBV20-1|TRBJ2-6|-
CSARDQSASGANVLTF
TGCAGTGCTAGAGATCAGAGTGCCTCTGGGGCCAACGTCCTGACTTTC
>-|TRBV7-2|TRBJ2-2|many
CASSAGPLRELFF
TGTGCCAGCAGCGCCGGGCCCCTGAGGGAGCTGTTTTTT
>-|TRBV12-3/TRBV12-4|TRBJ1-4|many
CASRLHTDANEKLFF
TGTGCCAGCAGGTTACACACGGATGCTAATGAAAAACTGTTTTTT
>-|TRBV7-9|TRBJ1-1|-
CASSLPQGLNTEAFF
TGTGCCAGCAGCTTACCTCAGGGTTTGAACACTGAAGCTTTCTTT
>TRBD2|TRBV7-3|TRBJ2-3|many
CASSRSGSADTQYF
TGTGCCAGCAGCCGTAGCGGGTCAGCAGATACGCAGTATTTT
>TRBD2|TRBV2|TRBJ2-1|many
CASSTSGGASNEQFF
TGTGCCAGCAGTACTAGCGGGGGGGCTAGCAATGAGCAGTTCTTC
>-|TRBV5-5|TRBJ2-2|many
CASSLQTNVVGELFF
TGTGCCAGCAGCTTGCAGACTAACGTGGTCGGGGAGCTGTTTTTT
>-|TRBV6-1|TRBJ1-1|many
CASSEYAEMNTEAFF
TGTGCCAGCAGTGAATATGCAGAGATGAACACTGAAGCTTTCTTT
>-|TRBV15|TRBJ1-1|many
CATSSGRLNTEAFF
TGTGCCACCAGCAGCGGACGGTTGAACACTGAAGCTTTCTTT
>-|TRBV11-2|TRBJ1-6|many
CASSSQVANSPLHF
TGTGCCAGCAGCAGCCAGGTAGCAAATTCACCCCTCCACTTT
>-|TRBV2|TRBJ1-2|many
CASSERSDFYGYTF
TGTGCCAGCAGTGAAAGGTCAGATTTCTATGGCTACACCTTC
>-|TRBV19|TRBJ1-5|-
CASSVPNLGVGSNQPQHF
TGTGCCAGTAGTGTTCCTAATTTAGGGGTTGGGAGCAATCAGCCCCAGCATTTT
>-|TRBV11-3|TRBJ1-2|few
CASSSASEPFAYGYTF
TGTGCCAGCAGCTCCGCCTCGGAACCCTTCGCCTATGGCTACACCTTC
>TRBD1|TRBV7-3|TRBJ2-7|many
CASSPRSGTGNEQYF
TGTGCCAGCAGCCCTCGATCCGGGACAGGGAACGAGCAGTACTTC
>-|TRBV24-1|TRBJ2-1|few
CATSDFKDEQFF
TGTGCCACCAGTGATTTCAAGGATGAGCAGTTCTTC
>TRBD1|TRBV20-1|TRBJ2-7|many
CSATTGAPLSYEQYF
TGCAGTGCAACGACAGGGGCCCCTCTCTCCTACGAGCAGTACTTC
>TRBD1|TRBV9|TRBJ1-1|-
CASSVGTGWNTEAFF
TGTGCCAGCAGCGTGGGGACAGGCTGGAACACTGAAGCTTTCTTT
>TRBD1|TRBV20-1|TRBJ2-2|many
CSAVGQGNTGELFF
TGCAGTGCTGTAGGACAGGGGAACACCGGGGAGCTGTTTTTT
>-|TRBV7-2|TRBJ1-6|many
CASSADDSPLHF
TGTGCCAGCAGCGCGGACGATTCACCCCTCCACTTT
>TRBD1|TRBV6-1|TRBJ2-4|-
CASSPRTGRAKNIQYF
TGTGCCAGCAGTCCGAGGACAGGACGCGCCAAAAACATTCAGTACTTC
>-|TRBV5-1|TRBJ1-2|many
CASSLGHSTNYGYTF
TGCGCCAGCAGCTTAGGACACTCAACTAACTATGGCTACACCTTC
>-|TRBV5-1|TRBJ1-1|many
CASSLVARSMNTEAFF
TGCGCCAGCAGCTTGGTAGCCAGATCCATGAACACTGAAGCTTTCTTT